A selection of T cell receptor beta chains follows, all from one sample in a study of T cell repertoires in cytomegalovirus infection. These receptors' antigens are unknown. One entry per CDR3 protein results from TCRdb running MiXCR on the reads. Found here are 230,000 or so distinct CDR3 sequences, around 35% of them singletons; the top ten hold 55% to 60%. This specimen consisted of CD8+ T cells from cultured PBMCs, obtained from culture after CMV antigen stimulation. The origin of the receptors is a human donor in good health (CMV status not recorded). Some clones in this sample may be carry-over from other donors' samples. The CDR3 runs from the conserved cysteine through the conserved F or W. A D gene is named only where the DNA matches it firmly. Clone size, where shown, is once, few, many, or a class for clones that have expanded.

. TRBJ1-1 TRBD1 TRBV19 CASSTPTGAAEAFF TGTGCCAGTAGTACCCCGACAGGGGCGGCTGAAGCTTTCTTT
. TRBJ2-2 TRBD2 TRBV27 CASGVGLVGTGELFF TGTGCCAGCGGGGTTGGACTAGTAGGCACCGGGGAGCTGTTTTTT
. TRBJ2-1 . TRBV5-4 CASRLSLEEQFF TGTGCCAGCAGGTTGAGTTTGGAGGAGCAGTTCTTC
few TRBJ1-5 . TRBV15 CATSREGAGNQPQHF TGTGCCACCAGCAGAGAGGGGGCAGGCAATCAGCCCCAGCATTTT
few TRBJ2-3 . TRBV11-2 CASSPLGRQTSTDTQYF TGTGCCAGCAGCCCCCTTGGGAGGCAAACTAGCACAGATACGCAGTATTTT
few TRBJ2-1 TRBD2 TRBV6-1 CAGSGSSYNEQFF TGTGCCGGAAGCGGGAGCTCCTACAATGAGCAGTTCTTC
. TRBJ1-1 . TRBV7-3 CASSPPGTLLAFF TGTGCCAGCAGCCCACCCGGGACATTGTTAGCTTTCTTT
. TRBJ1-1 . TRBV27 CATPRSLGTEAFF TGTGCCACCCCACGGTCGCTAGGAACTGAAGCTTTCTTT
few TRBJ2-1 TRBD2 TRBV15 CATRVGGDNNEQFF TGTGCCACCAGAGTCGGGGGGGATAACAATGAGCAGTTCTTC
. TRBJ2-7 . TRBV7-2 CASSLPLEGQTSSYEQYF TGTGCCAGCAGCTTACCCCTCGAAGGGCAAACCAGCTCCTACGAGCAGTACTTC
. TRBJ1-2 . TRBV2 CASPELWGVGYTF TGTGCCAGCCCTGAGTTGTGGGGGGTTGGCTACACCTTC
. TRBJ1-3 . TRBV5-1 CASSLTGLAGNTIYF TGCGCCAGCAGCTTGACAGGGCTCGCTGGAAACACCATATATTTT
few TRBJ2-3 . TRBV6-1 CASSFIIGGQVTDTQYF TGTGCCAGCAGTTTCATCATTGGAGGCCAGGTCACAGATACGCAGTATTTT
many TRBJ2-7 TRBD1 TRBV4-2 CASSQDTGADEQYF TGTGCCAGCAGCCAAGATACAGGGGCCGACGAGCAGTACTTC
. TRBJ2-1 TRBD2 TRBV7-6 CASSPDWREGYNEQFF TGTGCCAGCAGCCCGGACTGGCGGGAGGGCTACAATGAGCAGTTCTTC
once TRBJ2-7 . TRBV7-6 CASEVGGGEQYF TGTGCCAGCGAAGTGGGGGGAGGCGAGCAGTACTTC
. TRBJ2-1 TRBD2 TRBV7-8 CASSQHRGLAGTEQFF TGTGCCAGCAGCCAACACAGGGGACTAGCGGGTACAGAGCAGTTCTTC
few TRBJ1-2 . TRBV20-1 CSAPGTSATNYGYTF TGCAGTGCTCCCGGGACTAGCGCGACTAACTATGGCTACACCTTC
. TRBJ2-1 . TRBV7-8 CASSDVSVSEQFF TGTGCCAGCAGCGACGTATCCGTCTCTGAGCAGTTCTTC